This T cell receptor (beta chain) is from a study of blood T cell repertoires in COVID-19. On the study more broadly: T cells, B-cell-depleted T cells, or PBMCs supplied cDNA or gDNA.

CDR3 size: 15 residues. CDR1 and CDR2 (germline): LNHDA, SQIVND (reference sequence). V lost 4 bases to trimming and J lost 1 base; unmatched junction nucleotides: 1. The assay was immunoSEQ multiplex PCR, and TCRdb's table has in-frame clones only and misses some. The data hold 220,000 or so clones, with around 80% observed a single time. The chain is built from TRBV19 and TRBJ2-1; 10 positions match TRBD2. Specimen: peripheral blood. The TCR sequence derives from a man in his thirties or forties with active or convalescent COVID-19. The DNA for the CDR3 is TGTGCCAGTAGTAGTAGCGGGAGGTCCTACAATGAGCAGTTCTTC. Its translation is CASSSSGRSYNEQFF.